Following are 23 T cell receptor beta chains from one sample sequenced in a study of blood T cell repertoires in COVID-19. Here immunoSEQ multiplex PCR was the method, and the copy in TCRdb shows in-frame clones only, minus some. The sample shows some 94,000 clones, approximately 87% of them seen only once. Sequencing was carried out using peripheral blood. The receptor source for this set is a human donor in a cohort sampled during active COVID-19.

The chain has TRBV6-2 or TRBV6-3 and TRBJ1-2, with 9 positions matching TRBD1. Germline lookup yields CDR1 MNHEY and CDR2 SVGEGT. The CDR3 consists of 18 residues. The V and J ends lost 2 bases and 4 bases, in that order; junction bases with no gene match: 14. CDR3 residues: CASSYRRTGAASFYGYTF. CDR3 DNA sequence: TGTGCCAGCAGTTACAGGAGGACAGGGGCCGCCTCATTCTATGGCTACACCTTC.

The gene calls are TRBV5-4 and TRBJ1-3, with D possibly TRBD1 on 6 matching bases. V gave up 10 bases and J gave up 0 bases, with 14 bases separating them. Germline CDR1 and CDR2: SGHNT and YYREEE (reference sequence). This CDR3 region has 14 residues. CDR3 loop: CAGGDGSSGNTIYF. CDR3 nucleotides: TGTGCCGGGGGCGATGGCTCCTCTGGAAACACCATATATTTT.

V is TRBV2 and J is TRBJ2-1; 10 nucleotides line up with TRBD2. The CDR3 has 15 residues. Germline V lookup: CDR1 SNHLY, CDR2 FYNNEI. J gave up 6 bases and V 1 base, and 3 bases lay outside the gene matches. The CDR3 here is CASSEDLAGANEQFF. The CDR3 DNA follows: TGTGCCAGCAGTGAAGACCTAGCGGGAGCCAATGAGCAGTTCTTC.

The rearrangement uses TRBV6-5 and TRBJ2-3; D possibly corresponds to TRBD1 (5 bases). Trimming removed 4 bases at V and 0 bases at J, with 8 bases between. CDR1 is MNHEY and CDR2 is SVGAGI in the germline V gene. The CDR3 covers 14 residues. The chain's CDR3 is CASSSGLSTDTQYF. The CDR3 coding sequence is TGTGCCAGCAGTTCAGGGCTTAGCACAGATACGCAGTATTTT.

The chain uses TRBV5-6 and TRBJ2-1, with 13 bases lining up with TRBD2. Germline-derived CDR1 and CDR2 are SGHDT and YYEEEE. The J segment lost 4 bases and the V segment lost 2 bases, leaving 9 bases of the junction unmatched. The CDR3 extends over 18 amino acids. The CDR3: CASSLTRLAGGGYNEQFF. In nucleotides, the CDR3 is TGTGCCAGCAGCTTAACCCGACTAGCGGGAGGAGGTTACAATGAGCAGTTCTTC.

V and J are TRBV6-5 and TRBJ1-1, with 8 bases matching TRBD1. V lost 7 bases and J lost 5; bases outside the gene matches: 12. In germline, CDR1 is MNHEY, CDR2 SVGAGI. The CDR3 has 15 residues. The CDR3 here is CASKNRGQGGTEAFF. In DNA, the CDR3 is TGTGCCAGCAAAAACCGAGGACAGGGCGGAACTGAAGCTTTCTTT.

V and J are TRBV6-2 or TRBV6-3 and TRBJ2-7, with TRBD2 matching 10 bases. J lost 4 bases, V lost 5 bases, and 8 bases had no gene match. CDR3 length: 15 amino acids. Germline lookup yields CDR1 MNHEY and CDR2 SVGEGT. The CDR3, as DNA: TGTGCCAGCAGTGACGCTAGCGGGAGCGAGTACGAGCAGTACTTC. This sequence encodes CASSDASGSEYEQYF.

This sequence joins TRBV7-2 and TRBJ2-7, with 9 bases lining up with TRBD1. The CDR3 extends over 15 amino acids. Per germline, CDR1 SGHTA and CDR2 FQGNSA. The V gene end was trimmed by 5 bases and the J gene end by 6 bases; junction bases not matched to a gene: 11. CDR3 DNA sequence: TGTGCCAGCAGCCTGGGACAGGGAGGGGCCTTCGAGCAGTACTTC. Encoded protein: CASSLGQGGAFEQYF.

The rearrangement uses TRBV5-1 and TRBJ2-7; 10 nucleotides match TRBD1. The CDR3 is 15 amino acids. The germline CDR1 and CDR2 sequences are SGHRS and YFSETQ. Germline trimming cut 2 bases from V and 3 bases from J; bases unmatched to any gene: 5. CDR3 bases: TGCGCCAGCAGCTTAATCCGGGACAGGGGCTACGAGCAGTACTTC. Its translation is CASSLIRDRGYEQYF.

V and J are TRBV3-1 (or the pseudogene TRBV3-2) and TRBJ2-7; possible D gene TRBD2, 6 bases. The CDR3 contains 17 residues. The V and J ends lost 5 bases and 3 bases respectively, with 23 bases between them. Germline V lookup: CDR1 LGHDT, CDR2 YNNKEL (reference sequence). The CDR3 region is CASSGRGFAGGYYEQYF. Here the CDR3 DNA reads TGTGCCAGCAGCGGCCGGGGGTTCGCGGGCGGATACTACGAGCAGTACTTC.

J is TRBJ1-2 and V is TRBV6-6, with D maybe TRBD1 (6 bases). Germline CDR1 MNHNY, CDR2 SVGAGI (reference sequence). Trimming cost V 2 bases and J 4 bases, with 14 bases left between them. CDR3 length: 15 amino acids. CDR3 in DNA: TGTGCCAGCAGTTACCCCCCGTCAGGGGTCTATGGCTACACCTTC. This encodes CASSYPPSGVYGYTF.

The chain is built from TRBV18 and TRBJ2-7, with D possibly matching TRBD2 (5 bases). CDR1 and CDR2 from the germline V gene are KGHSH and LQKENI. The CDR3 runs 13 residues. V dropped 1 base and J dropped 7 bases, with 11 bases sitting between them. As DNA, the CDR3 is TGTGCCAGCTCACCACGAGGGATTAGAGAGCAGTACTTC. Its protein is CASSPRGIREQYF.

The genes are TRBV18 and TRBJ2-3; no definite D call. V was shortened by 3 bases and J by 4 bases, with 14 bases between the two germline ends. The CDR3 spans 15 residues. Germline V gene data show CDR1 as KGHSH and CDR2 as LQKENI. For the CDR3, the DNA is TGTGCCAGCTCACCGTCCTTCTACTGGTCAGATACGCAGTATTTT. This translates into CASSPSFYWSDTQYF.

The rearrangement uses TRBV5-1 and TRBJ2-4; 16 bases map to TRBD2. J gave up 6 bases and V 4 bases, and 7 bases lay outside the gene matches. Germline CDR1 and CDR2: SGHRS and YFSETQ. This CDR3 region has 17 residues. The CDR3, as DNA: TGCGCCAGCAGCCCGGGACTAGCGGGAGGGCCGAGAAACATTCAGTACTTC. Protein: CASSPGLAGGPRNIQYF. Supplemented by reference TRBV5-1 and TRBJ2-4, the full variable domain reads KAGVTQTPRYLIKTRGQQVTLSCSPISGHRSVSWYQQTPGQGLQFLFEYFSETQRNKGNFPGRFSGRQFSNSRSEMNVSTLELGDSALYLCASSPGLAGGPRNIQYFGAGTRLSVL.

This clone was seen just once. V usage is TRBV9 and J usage is TRBJ2-2, with TRBD1 matching over 8 bases. The CDR3 is 18 amino acids. Germline V lookup: CDR1 SGDLS, CDR2 YYNGEE. Trimming took 1 base from V and 5 from J; bases not matched to a gene: 13. The CDR3 DNA reads as TGTGCCAGCAGCGTAAGGGACAGGCGCTCCCCGGGGACCGGGGAGCTGTTTTTT. Translation gives CASSVRDRRSPGTGELFF.

In its sample, this clone was seen once. The DNA for the CDR3 is TGCGCCAGCAGCTTGATAGGGGGCACTGAAGCTTTCTTT. Protein product: CASSLIGGTEAFF. J is TRBJ1-1 and V is TRBV5-1, with a possible D match to TRBD1 (6 bases). CDR1 is SGHRS, CDR2 YFSETQ, per germline. V was pared by 1 base and J by 4 bases, with 8 bases between. The CDR3 is 13 residues long.

The chain uses TRBV4-3 and TRBJ2-7; 7 positions match TRBD2. The CDR3 covers 16 residues. V lost 0 bases and J lost 3; bases outside the gene matches: 8. The germline CDR1 and CDR2 sequences are LGHNA and YSLEER. The chain's CDR3 is CASSQDRPSGLYEQYF. As DNA, the CDR3 is TGCGCCAGCAGCCAAGATAGGCCTAGCGGCCTCTACGAGCAGTACTTC.

This clone is a singleton in its sample. The V call is TRBV19, the J call TRBJ2-7, with 10 bases lining up with TRBD1. The trim removed 4 bases at V and 4 bases at J, leaving 13 bases unmatched. Germline CDR1 and CDR2: LNHDA and SQIVND (reference sequence). The CDR3 contains 17 residues. CDR3 coding DNA: TGTGCCAGTAGTAGAGGACTTCGGACAGGGGGAGGGTACGAGCAGTACTTC. Its protein is CASSRGLRTGGGYEQYF.

This clone was counted once. The chain recombines TRBV18 with TRBJ1-2; D might be TRBD1 (5 bases). The germline V gene encodes CDR1 KGHSH and CDR2 LQKENI. Trimming took 6 bases from V and 3 from J, leaving 11 bases between them. The CDR3 length is 13 residues. The CDR3 nucleotides are TGTGCCAGCTCTGCCGACAGAGACTATGGCTACACCTTC. It codes for CASSADRDYGYTF.

There are a few counts of this clone. V usage is TRBV18 and J usage is TRBJ2-5, with a tentative D call TRBD1 (6 bases). The germline gives CDR1 KGHSH, CDR2 LQKENI. The CDR3 has 14 residues. Trimming pared 6 bases from V and 2 bases from J, leaving 13 bases between. CDR3 in amino acids: CASSQGTLQETQYF. In nucleotides, the CDR3 is TGTGCCAGCTCCCAGGGGACCCTTCAAGAGACCCAGTACTTC.

The chain is built from TRBV6-5 and TRBJ1-1, with a tentative D call TRBD1 (6 bases). The CDR3 consists of 15 residues. With 0 bases removed from V and 6 bases from J, the gap between germline ends came to 14 bases. Germline V gene sequence: CDR1 MNHEY, CDR2 SVGAGI. The CDR3 DNA reads as TGTGCCAGCAGTTACTCGGGCACAGGGCGGGCTGAAGCTTTCTTT. Protein sequence: CASSYSGTGRAEAFF.

This clone is a singleton in its sample. The chain's CDR3 is CAISESAKQQETQYF. The CDR3 coding sequence is TGTGCCATCAGTGAATCTGCCAAGCAACAAGAGACCCAGTACTTC. The rearrangement uses TRBV10-3 and TRBJ2-5, with D uncertain. CDR1 and CDR2 (germline): ENHRY, SYGVKD. V lost 3 bases and J lost 2, with 13 bases in between. The CDR3 consists of 15 residues.

This clone was recorded a few times. V and J are TRBV3-1 (or the pseudogene TRBV3-2) and TRBJ1-2; possible D gene TRBD1, 5 bases. The CDR3 runs to 14 residues. Deletions cut 8 bases from V and 0 bases from J, with 13 bases between. Per the germline V gene, CDR1 is LGHDT and CDR2 is YNNKEL (reference sequence). CDR3: CASADTGSNYGYTF. Here the CDR3 DNA reads TGTGCCAGCGCCGACACAGGTTCTAACTATGGCTACACCTTC.